The 22 T cell receptor beta chains listed next were all sequenced from one sample in a study of T-cell reconstitution after alpha-beta-depleted transplantation in children. The TCRbeta library incorporated unique molecular identifiers. TCRdb passed the PCR reads through MiXCR, listing each CDR3 protein once. The repertoire has roughly 180,000 distinct CDR3 sequences, 11% of them found once; the top ten carry less than 15%. Specimen: PBMCs, collected before TCRalphabeta/CD19-depleted stem cell transplant. The receptors stem from a boy aged 2 to 10 with acute myeloid leukemia, due to receive a stem cell transplant.

This clonotype came up many times. The chain employs TRBV5-1 and TRBJ2-1; the D gene is possibly TRBD2 (5 bases). With 3 bases removed from V and 0 bases from J, the gap between germline ends came to 10 bases. Germline V gives CDR1 SGHRS, CDR2 YFSETQ. The CDR3 covers 15 residues. In nucleotides, the CDR3 is TGCGCCAGCAGCTCACCGGGAAACTCCTACAATGAGCAGTTCTTC. Translating gives CASSSPGNSYNEQFF.

This clonotype has a handful of counts. The CDR3 DNA follows: TGTGCCAGCAGCGGACTAGCGGGAGTCTCAGAGACCCAGTACTTC. Amino acid sequence: CASSGLAGVSETQYF. This rearrangement joins TRBV7-9 to TRBJ2-5; 13 nucleotides match TRBD2. From germline, CDR1 is SEHNR and CDR2 FQNEAQ (reference sequence). With 5 bases clipped from V and 4 bases from J, the junction kept 4 bases outside the gene matches. This CDR3 is built from 15 residues.

V usage is TRBV30 and J usage is TRBJ2-3, with D possibly TRBD2 on 5 matching bases. The CDR3 is 14 amino acids. Germline-derived CDR1 and CDR2 are GTSNPN and SVGIG (reference sequence). Deletions cut 0 bases from V and 0 bases from J, with 7 bases between. The CDR3 protein is CAWSVPGSTDTQYF. CDR3 nucleotides: TGTGCCTGGAGTGTCCCGGGGAGCACAGATACGCAGTATTTT.

This clonotype was seen ten or more times. J is TRBJ1-2 and V is TRBV20-1; maybe TRBD1 (5 bases). This CDR3 spans 12 amino acids. Trimming pared 1 base from V and 13 bases from J, leaving 16 bases between. The germline gives CDR1 DFQATT, CDR2 SNEGSKA (reference sequence). The CDR3 sequence is CSARGYFWGLTF. The CDR3 nucleotides read TGCAGTGCTAGAGGATACTTTTGGGGACTCACCTTC.

Ten or more counts support this clonotype. The rearrangement uses TRBV6-5 and TRBJ2-7; D is perhaps TRBD2 (6 bases). CDR1 and CDR2 (germline): MNHEY, SVGAGI. V lost 5 bases and J lost 6, with 23 bases in between. This CDR3 has 16 amino acids. The CDR3: CASSPRDRSPTLEQYF. The CDR3 DNA reads as TGTGCCAGCAGTCCGCGGGACCGGAGCCCTACTCTCGAGCAGTACTTC.

This clonotype has at least ten counts. The chain combines TRBV20-1 with TRBJ2-4; TRBD1 might be the D (5 bases). The V end lost 6 bases, the J end lost 0 bases, and 9 bases lay between the germline ends. The CDR3 is 13 amino acids. From germline, CDR1 is DFQATT and CDR2 SNEGSKA (reference sequence). The CDR3 DNA follows: TGCAGTGCAGAAGGGGTAGCCAAAAACATTCAGTACTTC. This sequence encodes CSAEGVAKNIQYF.

This clonotype was recorded many times. The chain has TRBV28 and TRBJ1-5; perhaps TRBD1 as D (5 bases). V gave up 2 bases and J gave up 8 bases, with 16 bases separating them. The CDR3 loop spans 15 amino acids. Germline assignment: CDR1 MDHEN and CDR2 SYDVKM. DNA for the CDR3: TGTGCCAGCAGTTTAGGGGCAGTACAATCAGAGCCCCAGCATTTT. Translation gives CASSLGAVQSEPQHF. The whole variable domain, filled in from reference TRBV28 and TRBJ1-5, reads DVKVTQSSRYLVKRTGEKVFLECVQDMDHENMFWYRQDPGLGLRLIYFSYDVKMKEKGDIPEGYSVSREKKERFSLILESASTNQTSMYLCASSLGAVQSEPQHFGDGTRLSIL.

This clonotype has just a few counts. The chain is built from TRBV20-1 and TRBJ1-1; D is uncertain. The CDR3 extends over 10 amino acids. Germline values: CDR1 DFQATT, CDR2 SNEGSKA (reference sequence). The V gene lost 0 bases and the J gene lost 12 bases, with 8 bases spanning the gap. CDR3 region: CSARDRTTFF. DNA of the CDR3: TGCAGTGCTAGAGATCGGACCACTTTCTTT.

This clonotype was counted at least ten times. The chain carries TRBV5-1 and TRBJ2-1; weak D call: TRBD2 (5 bases). CDR1 and CDR2 (germline): SGHRS, YFSETQ. V was trimmed by 2 bases and J by 10 bases, leaving 7 bases between them. The CDR3 is made up of 11 amino acids. This CDR3 is CASSFAGEQFF. CDR3 nucleotide sequence: TGCGCCAGCAGCTTTGCGGGCGAGCAGTTCTTC.

This clonotype has at least ten counts. The gene calls are TRBV12-3 or TRBV12-4 and TRBJ2-5; 8 bases align to TRBD2. The CDR3 consists of 14 residues. The V gene end was trimmed by 6 bases and the J gene end by 4 bases; junction bases not matched to a gene: 7. The CDR3 nucleotides read TGTGCCAGCAGCTTGAGCGGGGGCGGAGAGACCCAGTACTTC. Amino acids: CASSLSGGGETQYF.

The chain links TRBV5-1 to TRBJ2-1; 7 bases align to TRBD2. This CDR3 has 17 residues. Germline trimming cut 1 base from V and 10 bases from J; bases unmatched to any gene: 17. Germline assignment: CDR1 SGHRS and CDR2 YFSETQ. As DNA, the CDR3 is TGCGCCAGCAGCTTGTCGACCGGCGGGAGTCGTACCAACGAGCAGTTCTTC. Translated: CASSLSTGGSRTNEQFF.

This clonotype showed up many times. The rearrangement links TRBV5-4 to TRBJ2-5, with TRBD2 matching 9 bases. CDR1 and CDR2 from the germline V gene are SGHNT and YYREEE (reference sequence). The CDR3 is made up of 16 amino acids. J gave up 2 bases and V 4 bases, and 9 bases lay outside the gene matches. The CDR3 sequence: CASSHATSGLQETQYF. The CDR3 nucleotides are TGTGCCAGCAGCCACGCTACTAGCGGGCTACAAGAGACCCAGTACTTC.

This clonotype was found many times. The genes are TRBV20-1 and TRBJ2-3; 11 bases map to TRBD2. This CDR3 has 16 amino acids. Germline CDR1 and CDR2: DFQATT and SNEGSKA (reference sequence). After removal of 6 bases from V and 2 bases from J, the junction contained 10 bases not matched to a gene. The CDR3 spells CSAIDPSGRTTDTQYF. DNA for the CDR3: TGCAGTGCCATTGACCCTAGCGGGAGGACCACAGATACGCAGTATTTT.

This clonotype was seen many times. The V call is TRBV29-1, the J call TRBJ2-7; weak D call: TRBD1 (6 bases). This CDR3 has 14 residues. Trimming removed 3 bases from V and 0 bases from J, with 12 bases in between. CDR1 and CDR2 (germline): SQVTM, ANQGSEA. The CDR3 spells CSVEDSWNSYEQYF. CDR3 sequence (DNA): TGCAGCGTTGAGGACAGTTGGAACTCCTACGAGCAGTACTTC.

At least ten counts were recorded for this clonotype. The V gene is TRBV29-1, the J gene TRBJ1-1; D not certain. V lost 7 bases and J lost 2, with 8 bases in between. Germline V lookup: CDR1 SQVTM, CDR2 ANQGSEA. This CDR3 has 11 residues. The CDR3 sequence: CSAQLNTEAFF. For the CDR3, the DNA is TGCAGCGCACAGCTAAACACTGAAGCTTTCTTT.

The chain uses TRBV2 and TRBJ1-6; 8 nucleotides align to TRBD1. There are 13 residues in the CDR3. With V trimmed by 7 bases and J by 7 bases, 3 bases remained unmatched. Germline CDR1 and CDR2: SNHLY and FYNNEI. This CDR3 is CASIPGGNSPLHF. CDR3 nucleotide sequence: TGTGCCAGCATTCCAGGGGGCAATTCACCCCTCCACTTT.

This clonotype was observed at least ten times. The chain combines TRBV3-1 with TRBJ2-1, with no clear D. This CDR3 contains 14 residues. Per the germline V gene, CDR1 is LGHDT and CDR2 is YNNKEL (reference sequence). V was pared by 3 bases and J by 3 bases, with 9 bases between. For the CDR3, the DNA is TGTGCCAGCAGCCAGGACGGTTACTACAATGAGCAGTTCTTC. Residues: CASSQDGYYNEQFF.

This clonotype was counted many times. The chain employs TRBV10-3 and TRBJ2-4, with D maybe TRBD1 (6 bases). Per the germline V gene, CDR1 is ENHRY and CDR2 is SYGVKD. V was clipped by 10 bases and J by 5 bases, with 12 bases between them. This CDR3 contains 12 residues. The CDR3 spells CATRTVENIQYF. CDR3 nucleotide sequence: TGTGCCACCCGGACAGTCGAAAACATTCAGTACTTC.

This clonotype was seen ten or more times. The V gene is TRBV28, the J gene TRBJ2-5, with 14 bases matching TRBD2. The germline V gene has CDR1 MDHEN and CDR2 SYDVKM. J gave up 5 bases and V 6 bases, and 20 bases lay outside the gene matches. The CDR3 has 20 amino acids. The CDR3 sequence: CASSQTGTSGRMGHGETQYF. The DNA of the CDR3 is TGTGCCAGCAGCCAGACCGGGACTAGCGGGAGAATGGGCCACGGGGAGACCCAGTACTTC.

The J gene is TRBJ1-1, the V gene TRBV6-5; perhaps TRBD1 as D (5 bases). This CDR3 has 15 residues. V dropped 2 bases and J dropped 5 bases, with 15 bases sitting between them. Germline assignment: CDR1 MNHEY and CDR2 SVGAGI. CDR3 coding DNA: TGTGCCAGCAGTTACGGGACGGGGTGGGGGACTGAAGCTTTCTTT. Translation: CASSYGTGWGTEAFF.

There are many counts of this clonotype. The chain carries TRBV4-2 and TRBJ1-2; 7 bases are a match to TRBD1. This CDR3 region has 15 residues. Germline V gene lookup returns CDR1 LGHNA and CDR2 YNFKEQ. Germline trimming cut 0 bases from V and 4 bases from J; bases unmatched to any gene: 5. The CDR3 spells CASSQEGQRSYGYTF. In nucleotides, the CDR3 is TGTGCCAGCAGCCAAGAGGGACAGCGCAGCTATGGCTACACCTTC.

This clonotype showed up many times. The chain links TRBV10-3 to TRBJ1-2; D is undetermined. There are 13 residues in the CDR3. Germline values: CDR1 ENHRY, CDR2 SYGVKD. Trimming took off 2 bases at V and 2 bases at J, with 6 bases between the two ends. The CDR3 sequence is CAISENDNYGYTF. DNA of the CDR3: TGTGCCATCAGTGAGAACGACAACTATGGCTACACCTTC.